This passage covers 14 T cell receptor beta chains from one sample sequenced in a study of T-cell memory formation after mild COVID-19. MiXCR was run by TCRdb on the 5' RACE reads, yielding one entry per CDR3 protein. The table records almost 350,000 distinct CDR3 sequences, 20% to 25% of them present only once. Sequencing was done on a sample of PBMCs or a T cell subset sorted from them (not recorded which). The origin of the receptors is a young man who had mild COVID-19 (a few samples of this study predate the infection). Cell type and time point are not known.

This clonotype was counted only a few times. This chain joins TRBV10-1 and TRBJ2-3, with TRBD2 matching over 9 bases. Germline V gene data show CDR1 as WNHNN and CDR2 as SYGVQD (reference sequence). This CDR3 is built from 16 residues. The trim removed 0 bases at V and 8 bases at J, leaving 9 bases unmatched. This CDR3 is CASSESGAGGSFTQYF. The DNA of the CDR3 is TGCGCCAGCAGTGAGTCAGGAGCGGGGGGCTCATTTACGCAGTATTTT.

The rearrangement uses TRBV20-1 and TRBJ2-1; 11 bases line up with TRBD1. This CDR3 is 14 amino acids long. The V gene end was trimmed by 6 bases and the J gene end by 3 bases; junction bases not matched to a gene: 4. Per germline, CDR1 DFQATT and CDR2 SNEGSKA (reference sequence). The DNA of the CDR3 is TGCAGTGCCTCCGGGACAGGGGGCTACAATGAGCAGTTCTTC. Protein product: CSASGTGGYNEQFF.

The chain recombines TRBV7-6 with TRBJ2-3; 8 nucleotides align to TRBD2. The CDR3 has 18 residues. The junction had 13 bases not matched to a gene; V was cut back by 0 bases and J by 5 bases. From germline, CDR1 is SGHVS and CDR2 FNYEAQ. The DNA for the CDR3 is TGTGCCAGCAGCTTAGCGGTCCCAGCGGGGGCCCTTGAAGATACGCAGTATTTT. This codes for CASSLAVPAGALEDTQYF.

This clonotype appeared a few times. The rearrangement links TRBV6-5 to TRBJ1-6, with a weak D call TRBD1 (6 bases). This CDR3 region has 14 residues. The ends were cut back, 6 bases at V and 9 bases at J, with 15 bases in the middle. The germline CDR1 and CDR2 sequences are MNHEY and SVGAGI. The CDR3 bases are TGTGCCAGCAGGGACGAAACAGGGAGTTCACCCCTCCACTTT. Translated, it gives CASRDETGSSPLHF.

The CDR3: CASSKTSGAGELFF. As DNA, the CDR3 is TGTGCCAGCAGCAAGACTAGCGGGGCCGGGGAGCTGTTTTTT. V and J are TRBV9 and TRBJ2-2, with TRBD2 matching over 11 bases. Germline CDR1 SGDLS, CDR2 YYNGEE. V shed 4 bases and J 6 bases; nucleotides not matched to a gene: 2. The CDR3 consists of 14 residues.

This chain uses TRBV10-3 with TRBJ2-5; D is perhaps TRBD2 (6 bases). The CDR3 is 14 amino acids. Germline CDR1 is ENHRY and CDR2 is SYGVKD. Trimming removed 3 bases at V and 0 bases at J, with 8 bases between. CDR3 nucleotides: TGTGCCATCAGTGACAGGGAGGACCAAGAGACCCAGTACTTC. Translation gives CAISDREDQETQYF.

The chain couples TRBV6-5 to TRBJ1-1; a possible D gene is TRBD1 (6 bases). Deletions cut 6 bases from V and 0 bases from J, with 14 bases between. The CDR3 is 15 residues long. Germline CDR1 is MNHEY and CDR2 is SVGAGI. This CDR3 reads CASRYRASMNTEAFF. CDR3 DNA: TGTGCCAGCAGGTACAGGGCAAGCATGAACACTGAAGCTTTCTTT.

J is TRBJ1-5 and V is TRBV12-3 or TRBV12-4; the D gene is possibly TRBD1 (6 bases). The V and J ends lost 4 bases and 1 base respectively, with 20 bases between them. The CDR3 has 18 residues. This chain's CDR3 is CASSYNPGGGWSNQPQHF. Written as DNA, the CDR3 is TGTGCCAGCAGTTACAACCCCGGGGGCGGGTGGAGCAATCAGCCCCAGCATTTT.

This clonotype was counted between two and nine times. The rearrangement joins TRBV6-5 to TRBJ2-5; the match to TRBD2 covers 8 bases. Germline V CDR1 and CDR2: MNHEY, SVGAGI. Trimming removed 7 bases from V and 5 bases from J; junction bases left unmatched: 6. The CDR3 has 13 amino acids. CDR3 sequence (DNA): TGTGCCAGCAACCCCGCGGGGGGCGAGACCCAGTACTTC. Translating gives CASNPAGGETQYF.

The V gene is TRBV4-3, the J gene TRBJ1-2; D may be TRBD1 (6 bases). Trimming took 0 bases from V and 3 from J, leaving 20 bases between them. The V gene's germline CDR1 is LGHNA and CDR2 YSLEER. CDR3 length: 18 residues. The CDR3 nucleotides read TGCGCCAGCAGCCAAGATTTACCCGCAGGGGACGCCTACTATGGCTACACCTTC. Amino acid sequence: CASSQDLPAGDAYYGYTF.

This clonotype occurred a few times. This rearrangement joins TRBV12-3 or TRBV12-4 to TRBJ2-5, with 11 nucleotides matching TRBD2. The V and J ends lost 3 bases and 5 bases, in that order; junction bases with no gene match: 5. The CDR3 extends over 15 amino acids. CDR3 sequence reads: CASSLSSGGLETQYF. The DNA for the CDR3 is TGTGCCAGCAGTTTGTCTAGCGGGGGGTTGGAGACCCAGTACTTC.

This clonotype has a handful of counts. This sequence joins TRBV4-3 and TRBJ1-1, with a tentative D call TRBD1 (6 bases). The V gene lost 4 bases and the J gene lost 7 bases, with 16 bases spanning the gap. The germline gives CDR1 LGHNA, CDR2 YSLEER. This CDR3 has 14 amino acids. CDR3 loop: CASSRVEQGNEAFF. The CDR3 region has the DNA TGCGCCAGCAGCCGAGTTGAACAGGGTAATGAAGCTTTCTTT.

This clonotype was counted only a few times. The chain couples TRBV5-1 to TRBJ2-3; D might be TRBD2 (5 bases). The CDR3 extends over 18 amino acids. The germline V gene has CDR1 SGHRS and CDR2 YFSETQ. The V end lost 0 bases, the J end lost 3 bases, and 20 bases lay between the germline ends. The CDR3 DNA reads as TGCGCCAGCAGCTTGGCCACGAGTCGGGATTGGGGAACAGATACGCAGTATTTT. Its translation is CASSLATSRDWGTDTQYF.

This clonotype occurred a few times. The chain uses TRBV28 and TRBJ2-3; D possibly corresponds to TRBD1 (6 bases). Germline CDR1 MDHEN, CDR2 SYDVKM. V lost 5 bases, J lost 3 bases, and 24 bases lay in between. This CDR3 has 18 residues. DNA for the CDR3: TGTGCCAGCAGTAGCTGGCTCCCGGGACAAATATTTACAGATACGCAGTATTTT. Protein sequence: CASSSWLPGQIFTDTQYF.